This TCR beta chain comes out of a study of blood T cell repertoires in COVID-19. Per germline, CDR1 SGDLS and CDR2 YYNGEE. The CDR3 is made up of 15 amino acids. The ends were cut back, 2 bases at V and 6 bases at J, with 12 bases in the middle. The method was immunoSEQ multiplex PCR; TCRdb's version includes in-frame clones alone and lacks a portion of them. This sample has nearly 80,000 clones, with 84% found just once. This sequence joins TRBV9 and TRBJ1-6, with D uncertain. The sequenced material came from peripheral blood. The receptor was isolated from a man aged 50 to 59 with acute or convalescent COVID-19. The CDR3 sequence: CASSVGGPTNSPLHF. The CDR3, as DNA: TGTGCCAGCAGCGTTGGAGGGCCCACTAATTCACCCCTCCACTTT. The full variable domain, its missing parts supplied by reference TRBV9 and TRBJ1-6, is DSGVTQTPKHLITATGQRVTLRCSPRSGDLSVYWYQQSLDQGLQFLIQYYNGEERAKGNILERFSAQQFPDLHSELNLSSLELGDSALYFCASSVGGPTNSPLHFGNGTRLTVT.